This T cell receptor beta chain was found in a study of human T cells and chemical hapten exposure. As to time point: patch test 3, about 24 weeks after DPC sensitization. Treatment of the sample: therapeutic diphenylcyclopropenone sensitization with weekly scalp DPC. Germline V gene lookup returns CDR1 SNHLY and CDR2 FYNNEI. The V and J ends lost 7 bases and 0 bases respectively, with 13 bases between them. The CDR3 extends over 14 amino acids. One entry per CDR3 protein results from TCRdb running MiXCR on the RACE reads. This table holds 180,000 or so distinct CDR3 sequences, about 25% found once. General study points: DPC sensitization produced no change in TCRs with frequency above 1 in 1000. Expanded TCR counts at PT1 were positively correlated with the patch test score.

About this clonotype itself: No antigen is known for it.

The receptor was derived from a woman aged 40 to 55 with alopecia areata. Some clones in this sample may be carry-over from other donors' samples. The sequences come from whole blood, collected in connection with sensitization to the hapten diphenylcyclopropenone (DPC). The rearrangement uses TRBV2 and TRBJ2-7; weak D call: TRBD1 (5 bases). The CDR3 DNA reads TGTGCCAGCACTGTGACAGAGACCTCCTACGAGCAGTACTTC. This sequence encodes CASTVTETSYEQYF.